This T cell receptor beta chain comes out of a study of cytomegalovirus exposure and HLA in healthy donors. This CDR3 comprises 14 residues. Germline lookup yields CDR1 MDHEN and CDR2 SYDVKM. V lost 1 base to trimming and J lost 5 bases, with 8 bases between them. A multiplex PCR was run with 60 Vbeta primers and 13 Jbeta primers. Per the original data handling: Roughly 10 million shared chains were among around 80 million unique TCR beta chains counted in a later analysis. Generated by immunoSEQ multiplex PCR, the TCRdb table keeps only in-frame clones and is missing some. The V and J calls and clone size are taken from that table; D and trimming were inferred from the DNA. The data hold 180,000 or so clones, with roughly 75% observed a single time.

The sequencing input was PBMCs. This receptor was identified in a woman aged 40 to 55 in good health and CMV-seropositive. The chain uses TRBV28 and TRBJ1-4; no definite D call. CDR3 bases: TGTGCCAGCAGTTTATCCCCGGGAAATGAAAAACTGTTTTTT. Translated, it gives CASSLSPGNEKLFF.